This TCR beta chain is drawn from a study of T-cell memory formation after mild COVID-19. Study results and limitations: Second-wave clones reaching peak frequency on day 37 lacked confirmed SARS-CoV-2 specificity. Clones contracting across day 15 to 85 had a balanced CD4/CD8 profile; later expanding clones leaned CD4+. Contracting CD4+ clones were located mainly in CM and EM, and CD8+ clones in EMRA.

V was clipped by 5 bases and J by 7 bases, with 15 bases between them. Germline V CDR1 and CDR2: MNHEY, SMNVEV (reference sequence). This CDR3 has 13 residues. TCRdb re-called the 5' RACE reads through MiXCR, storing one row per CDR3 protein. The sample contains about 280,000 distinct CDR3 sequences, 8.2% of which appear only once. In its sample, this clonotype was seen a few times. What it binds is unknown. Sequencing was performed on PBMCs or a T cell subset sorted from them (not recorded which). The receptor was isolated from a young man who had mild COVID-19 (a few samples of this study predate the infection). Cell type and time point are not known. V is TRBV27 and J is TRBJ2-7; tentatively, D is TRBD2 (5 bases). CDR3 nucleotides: TGTGCCAGCAGTAGAGGGATTTTTTCGGAGCAGTACTTC. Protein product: CASSRGIFSEQYF.